This entry is about one T cell receptor (beta chain). TCRdb re-called the 5' RACE reads through MiXCR, storing one row per CDR3 protein. The sample consists of 280,000 or so distinct CDR3 sequences, 8.7% of them appearing once. This record comes from a study of T cells after yellow fever vaccination. Sequencing was performed on CD4+ T cells sorted from PBMCs, taken 5 days after the yellow fever booster vaccination. The sequence came from a man aged 18 to 35 who received the YFV17D yellow fever vaccine.

CDR3 residues: CSARAQVDGYTF. The CDR3 DNA reads TGCAGTGCTAGGGCCCAGGTAGATGGCTACACCTTC. The chain carries TRBV20-1 and TRBJ1-2, with D unclear. CDR3 length: 12 residues. V was pared by 3 bases and J by 6 bases, with 11 bases between. Germline V gives CDR1 DFQATT, CDR2 SNEGSKA (reference sequence).